A selection of T cell receptor beta chains follows, all from one sample in a study of beta chain features in type 1 diabetes. The repertoire was sequenced with immunoSEQ multiplex PCR; TCRdb's copy has only in-frame clones and lacks some. The table records 600,000 to 650,000 clones, about a sixth of them present only once. Specimen: naive CD4+ T cells from blood. The receptors derive from a man younger than 35 in good health. Both conserved end residues are part of each CDR3. Each record gives: CDR3 protein, J gene, V gene, clone size. The size entry is marked missing in some rows and otherwise reads once, few, many or a size class.

CDR3: CASSLRRQGNNEQFF
J: TRBJ2-1
V: TRBV7-3
size: few

CDR3: CASSTGQGETEAFF
J: TRBJ1-1
V: TRBV18
size: -

CDR3: CASSLARQINTGELFF
J: TRBJ2-2
V: TRBV11-2
size: -

CDR3: CASSFQGFSTQYF
J: TRBJ2-5
V: TRBV11-2
size: -

CDR3: CASSLWDRNYEQYF
J: TRBJ2-7
V: TRBV28
size: -

CDR3: CASSTSSILAATDTQYF
J: TRBJ2-3
V: TRBV28
size: few

CDR3: CASSYLRQGNQPQHF
J: TRBJ1-5
V: TRBV4-3
size: -

CDR3: CASSPLYTSGSYNEQFF
J: TRBJ2-1
V: TRBV18
size: few

CDR3: CASSHTGLAGDLYNEQFF
J: TRBJ2-1
V: TRBV4-2
size: -

CDR3: CASSYLPGAGEAFF
J: TRBJ1-1
V: TRBV6-5
size: few

CDR3: CASSLDGSSNGYTF
J: TRBJ1-2
V: TRBV7-9
size: many

CDR3: CASSDGSSSYNSPLHF
J: TRBJ1-6
V: TRBV18
size: few

CDR3: CASSLTGVNQPQHF
J: TRBJ1-5
V: TRBV18
size: -

CDR3: CASTLRPGSDGYTF
J: TRBJ1-2
V: TRBV2
size: -

CDR3: CASSLLPQAYNEQFF
J: TRBJ2-1
V: TRBV7-7
size: few

CDR3: CASSQVQGPYEQYF
J: TRBJ2-7
V: TRBV4-1
size: few

CDR3: CASSLLDRGKDHEQFF
J: TRBJ2-1
V: TRBV7-3
size: few

CDR3: CASSLFGSNEKLFF
J: TRBJ1-4
V: TRBV7-2
size: many

CDR3: CASSRGDSHSNEKLFF
J: TRBJ1-4
V: TRBV19
size: -

CDR3: CASSPRGGTDNEQFF
J: TRBJ2-1
V: TRBV5-1
size: -

CDR3: CASSFLSAGEETQYF
J: TRBJ2-5
V: TRBV27
size: -

CDR3: CASSYSGTGKRKTQYF
J: TRBJ2-5
V: TRBV6-5
size: -

CDR3: CASSLPRPSIVNLAKNIQYF
J: TRBJ2-4
V: TRBV6-9
size: few